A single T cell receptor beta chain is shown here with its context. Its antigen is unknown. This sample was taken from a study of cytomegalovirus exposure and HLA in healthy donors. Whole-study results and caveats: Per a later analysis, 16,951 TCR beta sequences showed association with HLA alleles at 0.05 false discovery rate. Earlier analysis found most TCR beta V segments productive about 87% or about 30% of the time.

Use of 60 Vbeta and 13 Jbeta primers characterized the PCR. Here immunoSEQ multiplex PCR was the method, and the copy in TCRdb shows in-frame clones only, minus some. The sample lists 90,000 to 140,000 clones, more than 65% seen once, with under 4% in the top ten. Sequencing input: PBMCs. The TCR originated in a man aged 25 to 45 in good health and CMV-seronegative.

Here the CDR3 reads CATSRDRETSGSRELFF. In DNA form, the CDR3 reads TGTGCCACCAGCAGAGATCGTGAGACTAGCGGGAGTAGGGAGCTGTTTTTT. The chain employs TRBV15 and TRBJ2-2; 12 bases match TRBD2. Germline V gene data show CDR1 as LNHNV and CDR2 as YYDKDF (reference sequence). V was pared by 0 bases and J by 9 bases, with 8 bases of the junction left unmatched. This CDR3 comprises 17 residues. Variable domain in full (rest from reference TRBV15 and TRBJ2-2): DAMVIQNPRYQVTQFGKPVTLSCSQTLNHNVMYWYQQKSSQAPKLLFHYYDKDFNNEADTPDNFQSRRPNTSFCFLDIRSPGLGDTAMYLCATSRDRETSGSRELFFGEGSRLTVL.